Shown below are 9 T cell receptor beta chains from a single sample sequenced in a study of post-analysis software for immune sequencing data. Unique-molecular-identifier-tagged TCR beta cDNA libraries were used. In TCRdb, the PCR reads were re-called with MiXCR into one record per CDR3 protein. The repertoire holds 750,000 to 950,000 distinct CDR3 sequences, approximately 57% seen once, with roughly 4.4% in the top ten. The antigens of these receptors remain unknown. Study outcomes and limitations: TRBV5-6, TRBV5-1 and TRBV20-1 were among roughly 5 TRBV segments more frequent in patients than controls.

Sequenced input: blood. The source is a girl aged 10-17 years with multiple sclerosis.

This clonotype was observed a handful of times. The V gene is TRBV4-1, the J gene TRBJ1-2; a possible D gene is TRBD1 (5 bases). V was shortened by 1 base and J by 0 bases, with 12 bases between the two germline ends. Per the germline V gene, CDR1 is MGHRA and CDR2 is YSYEKL. CDR3 size: 16 residues. The CDR3, as DNA: TGCGCCAGCAGCCAAGGGCACGGGGGGTCTAACTATGGCTACACCTTC. This sequence encodes CASSQGHGGSNYGYTF.

J is TRBJ2-1 and V is TRBV29-1, with TRBD1 matching over 7 bases. Germline values: CDR1 SQVTM, CDR2 ANQGSEA. V lost 5 bases to trimming and J lost 6 bases; unmatched junction nucleotides: 13. This CDR3 has 15 amino acids. The CDR3 DNA follows: TGCAGCGTTAATCCGGGACAGTTCCGGTCCAATGAGCAGTTCTTC. Encoded protein: CSVNPGQFRSNEQFF.

This clonotype was observed a few times. The chain joins TRBV20-1 to TRBJ2-5; 13 bases match TRBD2. Germline trimming cut 5 bases from V and 1 base from J; bases unmatched to any gene: 4. The CDR3 runs to 15 residues. Germline V lookup: CDR1 DFQATT, CDR2 SNEGSKA (reference sequence). In nucleotides, the CDR3 is TGCAGTGCTTCGACTAGCGGGAGGACCCAAGAGACCCAGTACTTC. The encoded protein is CSASTSGRTQETQYF.

The chain combines TRBV12-3 or TRBV12-4 with TRBJ2-7, with D unclear. This CDR3 is 14 amino acids long. Trimming removed 5 bases from V and 3 bases from J, with 14 bases in between. The CDR3 DNA follows: TGTGCCAGCAGTCCATCGGGTCCTCTCTACGAGCAGTACTTC. Translation gives CASSPSGPLYEQYF.

The table lists this clonotype with a count of one. This chain joins TRBV2 and TRBJ2-1, with D tentatively TRBD2 (5 bases). Trimming shortened V by 7 bases and J by 8 bases, and 12 bases separated the two germline ends. This CDR3 has 12 amino acids. Germline CDR1 is SNHLY and CDR2 is FYNNEI. CDR3 in amino acids: CASTGDRHEQFF. Written as DNA, the CDR3 is TGTGCCAGCACCGGGGATCGCCATGAGCAGTTCTTC.

The CDR3 bases are TGCGCCAGCAGCTTCAACAGGGCAGGCAATGAGCAGTTCTTC. This encodes CASSFNRAGNEQFF. The V gene is TRBV5-1, the J gene TRBJ2-1, with D tentatively TRBD1 (6 bases). The germline gives CDR1 SGHRS, CDR2 YFSETQ. The ends were cut back, 2 bases at V and 6 bases at J, with 12 bases in the middle. This CDR3 contains 14 residues. Full variable domain (remainder filled in from reference TRBV5-1 and TRBJ2-1): KAGVTQTPRYLIKTRGQQVTLSCSPISGHRSVSWYQQTPGQGLQFLFEYFSETQRNKGNFPGRFSGRQFSNSRSEMNVSTLELGDSALYLCASSFNRAGNEQFFGPGTRLTVL.

This clonotype was detected only a few times. V gene TRBV11-2 combines with J gene TRBJ2-5, with D tentatively TRBD1 (5 bases). Germline CDR1 is SGHAT and CDR2 is FQNNGV. The CDR3 is made up of 16 amino acids. V was clipped by 2 bases and J by 1 base, with 14 bases between them. Here the CDR3 reads CASSLTAETAQETQYF. CDR3 DNA sequence: TGTGCCAGCAGCTTAACGGCAGAGACAGCCCAAGAGACCCAGTACTTC.

The chain combines TRBV6-6 with TRBJ2-3; no clear D. CDR3 length equals 14 residues. The germline V gene encodes CDR1 MNHNY and CDR2 SVGAGI (reference sequence). Deletions cut 5 bases from V and 6 bases from J, with 15 bases between. The CDR3 sequence: CASSPGIKRDTQYF. CDR3 DNA sequence: TGTGCCAGCAGTCCCGGTATTAAGAGGGATACGCAGTATTTT.

On this clonotype itself: One junction end disagrees with the germline gene, perhaps due to a read error. The CDR3 DNA follows: TGTGCCGGCAGCTTATTATCGTCCACAGATACGCAGTATTTT. The encoded protein is CAGSLLSSTDTQYF. J is TRBJ2-3 and V is TRBV7-8; no clear D gene. The CDR3 is made up of 14 amino acids. CDR1 and CDR2 (germline): SGHVS, FQNEAQ.